Below are 5 T cell receptor beta chains sequenced from a single sample in a study of cytomegalovirus exposure and HLA in healthy donors. PCR involved 60 Vbeta and 13 Jbeta primers. Using immunoSEQ multiplex PCR, the repertoire was profiled, and TCRdb retains in-frame clones only, with some absent. The sample records 100,000 to 150,000 clones, about 71% being singletons. The sample consisted of PBMCs. All receptors derive from a woman aged 60-75 years in good health and CMV-seropositive.

This clone was detected only a few times. This chain joins TRBV12-5 and TRBJ1-4, with a possible D match to TRBD1 (5 bases). The CDR3 spans 16 residues. Trimming cost V 4 bases and J 8 bases, with 20 bases left between them. The germline V gene has CDR1 LGHNT and CDR2 FRNRAP. This chain's CDR3 is CASGSDGRKGREKLFF. DNA for the CDR3: TGTGCTAGTGGTTCCGACGGCCGTAAGGGGCGGGAAAAACTGTTTTTT.

The chain is built from TRBV5-1 and TRBJ2-7, with 10 positions matching TRBD2. Germline V gives CDR1 SGHRS, CDR2 YFSETQ. This CDR3 comprises 17 residues. The V gene end was trimmed by 0 bases and the J gene end by 0 bases; junction bases not matched to a gene: 6. CDR3 sequence (DNA): TGCGCCAGCAGCTTGGCGGCTAGCGGGGGAGCCTCCTACGAGCAGTACTTC. Translation: CASSLAASGGASYEQYF.

Here the CDR3 DNA reads TGTGCCAGTAGTAAATTCGCCGTAGGGGATGGCTACACCTTC. Its translation is CASSKFAVGDGYTF. This chain uses TRBV19 with TRBJ1-2; TRBD1 is a possible D gene (5 bases). V gave up 4 bases and J gave up 6 bases, with 15 bases separating them. The V gene's germline CDR1 is LNHDA and CDR2 SQIVND (reference sequence). The CDR3 is made up of 14 amino acids.

The genes are TRBV6-6 and TRBJ1-4, with 10 positions matching TRBD1. From germline, CDR1 is MNHNY and CDR2 SVGAGI (reference sequence). V was clipped by 6 bases and J by 8 bases; unmatched bases: 6. CDR3 length equals 14 residues. Here the CDR3 DNA reads TGTGCCAGCAGATCACCGGGACAGGGGGAAAAACTGTTTTTT. It translates to CASRSPGQGEKLFF.

As regards this clone: At one end, the junction sequence differs from germline, possibly due to a read error. The chain has TRBV7-7 and TRBJ2-5; 7 positions agree with TRBD1. Germline CDR1 reads SSHAT; CDR2 reads FNYEAQ (reference sequence). This CDR3 has 13 residues. DNA for the CDR3: TGTGCTAGCAGCTTAGGGGGCGAGGAGACCCAGTACTTC. It yields the protein CASSLGGEETQYF.